These 22 T cell receptor beta chains were sequenced from one sample in a study of T cells after yellow fever vaccination. TCRdb fed the 5' RACE reads into MiXCR, producing one record per CDR3 protein. The table has 25,000 to 35,000 distinct CDR3 sequences, 4.4% seen once. This specimen consisted of CD8+ T cells sorted from PBMCs, obtained 5 days after the yellow fever booster vaccination. These TCRs come from a man younger than 40 who received the YFV17D yellow fever vaccine.

This clonotype was found many times. The chain combines TRBV27 with TRBJ2-1; 9 nucleotides match TRBD2. CDR3 length: 16 amino acids. V dropped 4 bases and J dropped 1; count of bases not matched to a gene: 5. Germline CDR1 is MNHEY and CDR2 is SMNVEV (reference sequence). The CDR3 DNA sequence: TGTGCCAGCAGTTGGGCGGGAGGGCCTTCCTACAATGAGCAGTTCTTC. It yields the protein CASSWAGGPSYNEQFF.

This clonotype was detected ten times or more. The chain combines TRBV28 with TRBJ2-7, with TRBD2 as a possible D gene (6 bases). V lost 8 bases to trimming and J lost 4 bases, with 15 bases between them. Germline V gives CDR1 MDHEN, CDR2 SYDVKM. This CDR3 spans 13 amino acids. The CDR3 protein is CASGGTYGYEQYF. CDR3 DNA: TGTGCCAGCGGGGGGACGTACGGTTACGAGCAGTACTTC.

This clonotype was found many times. The V and J genes are TRBV7-6 and TRBJ2-3; D may be TRBD2 (5 bases). The CDR3 covers 15 residues. In germline, CDR1 is SGHVS, CDR2 FNYEAQ. V was pared by 1 base and J by 5 bases, with 13 bases between. The CDR3, as DNA: TGTGCCAGCAGCTTAGGGACTTCACAAGGAGATACGCAGTATTTT. Translated: CASSLGTSQGDTQYF.

This clonotype was detected ten times or more. The rearrangement uses TRBV30 and TRBJ2-2, with D perhaps TRBD2 (6 bases). Trimming took 3 bases from V and 3 from J, leaving 14 bases between them. Per germline, CDR1 GTSNPN and CDR2 SVGIG (reference sequence). The CDR3 runs 15 residues. For the CDR3, the DNA is TGTGCCTGGAGCGGGGGTGGGTTTGACACCGGGGAGCTGTTTTTT. It codes for CAWSGGGFDTGELFF.

This clonotype was counted ten times or more. The rearrangement uses TRBV7-9 and TRBJ2-3, with a tentative D call TRBD2 (5 bases). This CDR3 contains 16 residues. Germline V gives CDR1 SEHNR, CDR2 FQNEAQ (reference sequence). Trimming pared 1 base from V and 4 bases from J, leaving 15 bases between. This CDR3 is CASSLVVGVPSDTQYF. CDR3 sequence (DNA): TGTGCCAGCAGCTTAGTCGTGGGAGTGCCCTCAGATACGCAGTATTTT.

This clonotype showed up many times. The gene calls are TRBV7-9 and TRBJ2-3; TRBD2 matches 9 bases. V shed 8 bases and J 4 bases; nucleotides not matched to a gene: 10. In germline, CDR1 is SEHNR, CDR2 FQNEAQ (reference sequence). The CDR3 is 15 amino acids. Written as DNA, the CDR3 is TGTGCCAGCGAAGATAGCGGGAGAGGGTCAGATACGCAGTATTTT. Translation gives CASEDSGRGSDTQYF.

This clonotype was counted ten times or more. The chain joins TRBV4-3 to TRBJ1-1; maybe TRBD1 (6 bases). The CDR3 extends over 14 amino acids. V gave up 1 base and J gave up 6 bases, with 12 bases separating them. Looked up from germline, CDR1 is LGHNA and CDR2 is YSLEER. CDR3: CASSQVSGAAEAFF. The CDR3 DNA follows: TGCGCCAGCAGCCAAGTATCAGGGGCGGCTGAAGCTTTCTTT.

This clonotype has ten or more counts. The J gene is TRBJ2-1, the V gene TRBV9, with D possibly being TRBD2 (6 bases). The length of the CDR3 is 16 residues. CDR1 is SGDLS, CDR2 YYNGEE, per germline. V was clipped by 3 bases and J by 3 bases, with 16 bases between them. In DNA form, the CDR3 reads TGTGCCAGCAGCGCCGTTGGAGGGACCTTCTACAATGAGCAGTTCTTC. This encodes CASSAVGGTFYNEQFF.

This clonotype has at least ten counts. The J gene is TRBJ2-1, the V gene TRBV6-2 or TRBV6-3; D unresolved. Germline CDR1 and CDR2: MNHEY and SVGEGT. The CDR3 runs to 12 residues. V was trimmed by 2 bases and J by 10 bases, leaving 9 bases between them. The CDR3, as DNA: TGTGCCAGCAGTTACGGTGGCGAGGAGCAGTTCTTC. It is translated as CASSYGGEEQFF.

This clonotype was picked up many times. The chain links TRBV29-1 to TRBJ2-1; D remains unclear. Germline V gene data show CDR1 as SQVTM and CDR2 as ANQGSEA. The V end lost 0 bases, the J end lost 0 bases, and 6 bases lay between the germline ends. The CDR3 has 14 residues. The chain's CDR3 is CSVEEAVSYNEQFF. The DNA of the CDR3 is TGCAGCGTTGAAGAGGCGGTCTCCTACAATGAGCAGTTCTTC.

This clonotype occurred many times. The rearrangement joins TRBV30 to TRBJ1-2, with D perhaps TRBD1 (5 bases). With 2 bases removed from V and 8 bases from J, the gap between germline ends came to 15 bases. There are 13 residues in the CDR3. Per the germline V gene, CDR1 is GTSNPN and CDR2 is SVGIG (reference sequence). CDR3 nucleotide sequence: TGTGCCTGGAGTTCGTTTGGGGGTACCGGCTACACCTTC. It encodes CAWSSFGGTGYTF.

This clonotype came up many times. V is TRBV7-8 and J is TRBJ2-1, with D maybe TRBD1 (6 bases). CDR3 size: 13 residues. Trimming took off 2 bases at V and 8 bases at J, with 10 bases between the two ends. The germline V gene encodes CDR1 SGHVS and CDR2 FQNEAQ. CDR3 nucleotides: TGTGCCAGCAGCTTAACAGGGCGCTATGAGCAGTTCTTC. Translating gives CASSLTGRYEQFF.

This clonotype has ten or more counts. The chain carries TRBV6-2 or TRBV6-3 and TRBJ2-3; possibly TRBD2 for D (5 bases). The germline CDR1 and CDR2 sequences are MNHEY and SVGEGT. The CDR3 is 17 amino acids. V dropped 6 bases and J dropped 0 bases, with 19 bases sitting between them. This chain's CDR3 is CASRTSSGDFSTDTQYF. CDR3 bases: TGTGCCAGCAGGACTTCCAGCGGAGACTTTAGCACAGATACGCAGTATTTT.

This clonotype was counted at least ten times. The rearrangement uses TRBV12-3 or TRBV12-4 and TRBJ1-3; D unresolved. The CDR3 has 12 residues. Between the trimmed V and J ends, which lost 2 bases and 8 bases, there was a span of 7 bases. As DNA, the CDR3 is TGTGCCAGCAGTTTACCCAGCCACACCATATATTTT. Translating gives CASSLPSHTIYF.

This clonotype was counted ten times or more. This chain uses TRBV12-3 or TRBV12-4 with TRBJ2-5, with D possibly matching TRBD2 (6 bases). Trimming stripped 4 bases from V and 5 bases from J, with 8 bases between. CDR3 length: 12 amino acids. The CDR3 sequence is CASSWDLETQYF. CDR3 nucleotides: TGTGCCAGCAGTTGGGACTTGGAGACCCAGTACTTC.

This clonotype has at least ten counts. V and J are TRBV20-1 and TRBJ2-2, with 7 bases aligning to TRBD2. V trimming: 6 bases; J trimming: 0 bases; junction bases outside the gene matches: 4. The CDR3 runs to 14 residues. The germline CDR1 and CDR2 sequences are DFQATT and SNEGSKA (reference sequence). CDR3 region: CSALSGTNTGELFF. CDR3 bases: TGCAGTGCCTTGAGCGGGACGAACACCGGGGAGCTGTTTTTT.

Ten or more counts support this clonotype. The chain joins TRBV10-1 to TRBJ2-3, with D hard to call. Trimming shortened V by 7 bases and J by 5 bases, and 13 bases separated the two germline ends. The V gene's germline CDR1 is WNHNN and CDR2 SYGVQD (reference sequence). There are 13 residues in the CDR3. The CDR3 nucleotides read TGCGCCAGCACTTTTGTTGATCGAGATACGCAGTATTTT. Translated: CASTFVDRDTQYF.

The genes are TRBV12-3 or TRBV12-4 and TRBJ2-5; 11 bases line up with TRBD2. This CDR3 region has 14 residues. The V and J ends lost 5 bases and 8 bases, in that order; junction bases with no gene match: 7. This CDR3 reads CASSPGTSGTTQYF. The CDR3 bases are TGTGCCAGCAGTCCCGGGACTAGCGGTACAACCCAGTACTTC.

This clonotype has ten or more counts. One junction end disagrees with the germline gene, perhaps due to a read error. The genes are TRBV3-1 and TRBJ2-7, with D uncertain. Germline loops: CDR1 LGHDT, CDR2 YNNKEL (reference sequence). The CDR3 is made up of 14 amino acids. DNA of the CDR3: TGTGCCAGCAGTCAAGTCAGTAGTTCCTACGAGCAGTACTTC. It codes for CASSQVSSSYEQYF.

The table lists this clonotype with many counts. This chain uses TRBV28 with TRBJ2-5, with 8 bases aligning to TRBD1. From germline, CDR1 is MDHEN and CDR2 SYDVKM. The CDR3 loop spans 16 amino acids. V was pared by 4 bases and J by 3 bases, with 10 bases of the junction left unmatched. CDR3: CASSSPLAGGEETQYF. CDR3 in DNA: TGTGCCAGCAGTTCTCCTTTAGCAGGGGGCGAAGAGACCCAGTACTTC.

This clonotype occurred many times. The rearrangement uses TRBV5-1 and TRBJ2-3; D may be TRBD2 (5 bases). V lost 1 base and J 6 bases, leaving 9 bases between the germline ends. Germline values: CDR1 SGHRS, CDR2 YFSETQ. This CDR3 is 13 amino acids long. The CDR3 region is CASSLNEGDTQYF. The CDR3 coding sequence is TGCGCCAGCAGCTTGAACGAGGGCGATACGCAGTATTTT.

This clonotype was counted at least ten times. This CDR3 is CASSLSVDWEAFF. CDR3 sequence (DNA): TGTGCCAGCAGCTTATCAGTTGATTGGGAAGCTTTCTTT. The chain recombines TRBV7-2 with TRBJ1-1, with D uncertain. CDR1 is SGHTA, CDR2 FQGNSA, per germline. This CDR3 contains 13 residues. The germline V and J ends were trimmed by 2 bases and 8 bases, with 12 bases remaining between them.